The 26 T cell receptor beta chains presented below share a single source sample, sequenced in a study of memory CD4+ T cells and cytomegalovirus serostatus. Assay used: immunoSEQ multiplex PCR; TCRdb lists only in-frame clones, some missing. The sample lists about 45,000 clones; about 78% were seen once. Single viable CD3+CD4+CD8-CD45RO+ cells were sorted as the memory CD4+ T cells. Sequenced input: memory CD4+ T cells from blood. The source of these receptors is an adult in good health and CMV-seronegative.

This chain connects TRBV18 to TRBJ1-1, with TRBD1 identical over 8 bases. Trimming at V came to 5 bases and at J to 1 base, leaving 6 bases not matched to a gene. Germline values: CDR1 KGHSH, CDR2 LQKENI. This CDR3 has 15 amino acids. This CDR3 is CASSAGQGGNTEAFF. CDR3 nucleotide sequence: TGTGCCAGCTCAGCCGGACAGGGAGGGAACACTGAAGCTTTCTTT. The whole variable domain, filled in from reference TRBV18 and TRBJ1-1, reads NAGVMQNPRHLVRRRGQEARLRCSPMKGHSHVYWYRQLPEEGLKFMVYLQKENIIDESGMPKERFSAEFPKEGPSILRIQQVVRGDSAAYFCASSAGQGGNTEAFFGQGTRLTVV.

This chain connects TRBV6-5 to TRBJ2-7; 7 bases map to TRBD1. V dropped 2 bases and J dropped 2; count of bases not matched to a gene: 6. Per the germline V gene, CDR1 is MNHEY and CDR2 is SVGAGI. This CDR3 region has 15 residues. The CDR3 region is CASSYRRTGTYEQYF. The CDR3 nucleotides are TGTGCCAGCAGTTACCGTCGGACAGGAACCTACGAGCAGTACTTC.

V usage is TRBV7-9 and J usage is TRBJ2-1; D may be TRBD2 (6 bases). V was pared by 5 bases and J by 7 bases, with 18 bases between. CDR1 is SEHNR and CDR2 is FQNEAQ in the germline V gene (reference sequence). The CDR3 has 15 residues. CDR3 loop: CASSPAQSGWNEQFF. The CDR3 DNA sequence: TGTGCCAGCAGCCCGGCGCAGAGCGGGTGGAATGAGCAGTTCTTC. Full variable domain (remainder filled in from reference TRBV7-9 and TRBJ2-1): DTGVSQNPRHKITKRGQNVTFRCDPISEHNRLYWYRQTLGQGPEFLTYFQNEAQLEKSRLLSDRFSAERPKGSFSTLEIQRTEQGDSAMYLCASSPAQSGWNEQFFGPGTRLTVL.

The rearrangement uses TRBV5-4 and TRBJ1-5; D possibly corresponds to TRBD1 (5 bases). The CDR3 length is 14 residues. Germline lookup yields CDR1 SGHNT and CDR2 YYREEE (reference sequence). V was cut by 4 bases and J by 5 bases, with 13 bases left in between. CDR3: CASSRGGGDQPQHF. Written as DNA, the CDR3 is TGTGCCAGCAGCCGGGGGGGAGGCGATCAGCCCCAGCATTTT.

This clone was counted only a few times. The gene calls are TRBV6-5 and TRBJ1-4, with D possibly being TRBD1 (5 bases). The CDR3 sequence is 14 residues long. Germline CDR1 MNHEY, CDR2 SVGAGI. V lost 6 bases and J 4 bases, leaving 12 bases between the germline ends. The CDR3 DNA is TGTGCCAGCAGGCCCAGGGAGAATAATGAAAAACTGTTTTTT. Translating gives CASRPRENNEKLFF.

To note about this clone: One junction end does not reproduce the germline sequence, and a read error may be involved. CDR3 DNA sequence: TGTGCCAGCAGTTTCGGATCACCCCTGGATTTT. Its protein is CASSFGSPLDF. V is TRBV28 and J is TRBJ1-5, with D unresolved. The CDR3 is 11 residues long. Germline loops: CDR1 MDHEN, CDR2 SYDVKM.

The rearrangement links TRBV21-1 to TRBJ1-1. TRBV21-1 is noted as a pseudogene. This CDR3 spans 15 amino acids. This CDR3 is CASSKAETVETEAFF. The CDR3 DNA follows: TGTGCCAGCAGCAAAGCAGAAACGGTGGAAACTGAAGCTTTCTTT.

The chain carries TRBV5-1 and TRBJ2-5, with D perhaps being TRBD1 or TRBD2 (5 bases each). The germline V gene has CDR1 SGHRS and CDR2 YFSETQ. The germline V and J ends were trimmed by 3 bases and 7 bases, with 16 bases remaining between them. This CDR3 is 14 amino acids long. CDR3 DNA sequence: TGCGCCAGCAGCTCGGGACGGTCCCTAGCGACCCAGTACTTC. This gives the protein CASSSGRSLATQYF.

This chain joins TRBV10-2 and TRBJ2-7, with 8 bases aligning to TRBD2. The V segment lost 3 bases and the J segment 2 bases; nucleotides outside the gene matches: 6. CDR1 and CDR2 from the germline V gene are WSHSY and SAAADI. There are 15 residues in the CDR3. The CDR3 region has the DNA TGCGCCAGCAGTGACCTACTAGCGGACACCTACGAGCAGTACTTC. As protein: CASSDLLADTYEQYF.

This CDR3 is CASSLIWTVSGANVLTF. CDR3 in DNA: TGTGCCAGCAGCTTAATATGGACAGTCTCTGGGGCCAACGTCCTGACTTTC. This chain uses TRBV7-3 with TRBJ2-6; tentatively, D is TRBD1 (6 bases). Trimming left V 1 base short and J 0 bases short, with 10 bases between. The CDR3 spans 17 residues. CDR1 is SGHTA and CDR2 is FQGTGA in the germline V gene.

The rearrangement links TRBV30 to TRBJ1-1; 7 bases match TRBD1. CDR3 length equals 14 residues. V lost 5 bases, J lost 5 bases, and 11 bases stayed unmatched. CDR1 GTSNPN and CDR2 SVGIG come from the germline V gene (reference sequence). The CDR3 loop is CAWVRGRGMTEAFF. DNA for the CDR3: TGTGCCTGGGTAAGGGGGCGCGGAATGACTGAAGCTTTCTTT.

The chain recombines TRBV4-2 with TRBJ1-5; D is uncertain. There are 14 residues in the CDR3. CDR1 and CDR2 from the germline V gene are LGHNA and YNFKEQ. V shed 1 base and J shed 4 bases, with 8 bases lying between them. The CDR3 loop reads CASSQADGNQPQHF. DNA for the CDR3: TGTGCCAGCAGCCAAGCCGACGGAAATCAGCCCCAGCATTTT.

The J gene is TRBJ2-3, the V gene TRBV29-1; 7 positions match TRBD1. The J segment lost 5 bases and the V segment lost 7 bases, leaving 12 bases of the junction unmatched. CDR3 length equals 14 residues. From germline, CDR1 is SQVTM and CDR2 ANQGSEA. The CDR3 region has the DNA TGCAGCGCCCTCTCAGATGCAGGGGGAGATACGCAGTATTTT. Residues: CSALSDAGGDTQYF.

In its sample, this clone was seen a few times. The chain has TRBV27 and TRBJ2-2; TRBD1 might be the D (5 bases). V shed 7 bases and J shed 3 bases, with 12 bases lying between them. Germline lookup yields CDR1 MNHEY and CDR2 SMNVEV (reference sequence). The CDR3 has 14 residues. CDR3: CASTLIGDTGELFF. The CDR3 DNA reads TGTGCCAGCACCCTTATAGGGGACACCGGGGAGCTGTTTTTT.

The chain employs TRBV5-8 and TRBJ1-1; D gene unclear. Germline V gene sequence: CDR1 SGHTS, CDR2 YDEGEE. The ends were cut back, 1 base at V and 8 bases at J, with 6 bases in the middle. The CDR3 is 11 amino acids. The CDR3 DNA is TGTGCCAGCAGCTTGTTGGCAGAAGCTTTCTTT. It specifies CASSLLAEAFF.

This clone occurred a few times. The sample carries other DNA sequences with the same CDR3. The rearrangement joins TRBV6-6 to TRBJ1-6, with 7 positions matching TRBD1. J gave up 7 bases and V 6 bases, and 6 bases lay outside the gene matches. This CDR3 contains 14 residues. Germline lookup yields CDR1 MNHNY and CDR2 SVGAGI (reference sequence). CDR3 in amino acids: CASSPTGRNSPLHF. The CDR3 region has the DNA TGTGCCAGCAGCCCGACAGGGAGGAATTCACCCCTCCACTTT.

The chain employs TRBV28 and TRBJ1-1; D gene ambiguous. Trimming removed 9 bases at V and 2 bases at J, with 10 bases between. CDR1 and CDR2 from the germline V gene are MDHEN and SYDVKM. The CDR3 totals 12 residues. CDR3 in DNA: TGTGCCAGTGGCAGTTTAAACACTGAAGCTTTCTTT. This translates into CASGSLNTEAFF.

This rearrangement joins TRBV7-9 to TRBJ1-2; 7 bases align to TRBD1. Per the germline V gene, CDR1 is SEHNR and CDR2 is FQNEAQ (reference sequence). The CDR3 loop spans 15 amino acids. J gave up 2 bases and V 0 bases, and 3 bases lay outside the gene matches. In DNA form, the CDR3 reads TGTGCCAGCAGCTTAGCGGGACAGAGAAACTATGGCTACACCTTC. Protein: CASSLAGQRNYGYTF. The complete variable domain, with remaining parts taken from reference TRBV7-9 and TRBJ1-2, reads DTGVSQNPRHKITKRGQNVTFRCDPISEHNRLYWYRQTLGQGPEFLTYFQNEAQLEKSRLLSDRFSAERPKGSFSTLEIQRTEQGDSAMYLCASSLAGQRNYGYTFGSGTRLTVV.

In nucleotides, the CDR3 is TGTGCCAGCAGTTACTCAGGCAGGGGAGGTGAAAAACTGTTTTTT. It encodes CASSYSGRGGEKLFF. V usage is TRBV6-5 and J usage is TRBJ1-4, with D tentatively TRBD1 (6 bases). Per germline, CDR1 MNHEY and CDR2 SVGAGI. The CDR3 covers 15 residues. V shed 0 bases and J shed 7 bases, with 12 bases lying between them.

The rearrangement joins TRBV30 to TRBJ1-6, with D possibly being TRBD1 (5 bases). Looked up from germline, CDR1 is GTSNPN and CDR2 is SVGIG (reference sequence). CDR3 size: 14 residues. The ends were cut back, 2 bases at V and 6 bases at J, with 11 bases in the middle. CDR3 sequence: CAWSSGRTNSPLHF. CDR3 DNA: TGTGCCTGGAGTTCAGGGAGGACTAATTCACCCCTCCACTTT. The entire variable domain, with the rest obtained from reference TRBV30 and TRBJ1-6, is as follows: SQTIHQWPATLVQPVGSPLSLECTVEGTSNPNLYWYRQAAGRGLQLLFYSVGIGQISSEVPQNLSASRPQDRQFILSSKKLLLSDSGFYLCAWSSGRTNSPLHFGNGTRLTVT.

This clone was detected a few times. The rearrangement joins TRBV30 to TRBJ1-2; D not resolved. The CDR3 loop spans 13 amino acids. CDR1 GTSNPN and CDR2 SVGIG come from the germline V gene (reference sequence). The V end was cut by 3 bases, the J end by 0 bases, with 8 bases between. CDR3: CAWSPGANYGYTF. For the CDR3, the DNA is TGTGCCTGGAGCCCGGGAGCTAACTATGGCTACACCTTC.

The V and J genes are TRBV5-1 and TRBJ2-6, with 11 bases identical to TRBD1. V was clipped by 3 bases and J by 2 bases; unmatched bases: 1. This CDR3 is built from 16 residues. The germline V gene encodes CDR1 SGHRS and CDR2 YFSETQ. CDR3 protein: CASSSGQGAGANVLTF. CDR3 coding DNA: TGCGCCAGCAGCTCGGGACAGGGGGCTGGGGCCAACGTCCTGACTTTC.

About this clone: Other DNA sequences within the sample encode an identical CDR3. The rearrangement uses TRBV2 and TRBJ1-1; weak D call: TRBD1 (5 bases). The length of the CDR3 is 15 residues. In germline, CDR1 is SNHLY, CDR2 FYNNEI. Trimming left V 3 bases short and J 1 base short, with 12 bases between. The CDR3 protein is CASSDPGGKNTEAFF. The CDR3 DNA reads TGTGCCAGCAGTGACCCCGGGGGAAAGAACACTGAAGCTTTCTTT.

V is TRBV9 and J is TRBJ2-3; a weak D match, TRBD1 (8 bases). Trimming cost V 0 bases and J 6 bases, with 11 bases left between them. There are 14 residues in the CDR3. Germline lookup yields CDR1 SGDLS and CDR2 YYNGEE. The CDR3 is CASSVDRGGDTQYF. DNA for the CDR3: TGTGCCAGCAGCGTAGACAGGGGGGGGGATACGCAGTATTTT.

V is TRBV6-5 and J is TRBJ2-7; TRBD1 agrees at 8 bases. Losses at the gene ends were 5 bases for V and 1 base for J; bases not matched to a gene: 4. Germline CDR1 and CDR2: MNHEY and SVGAGI. This CDR3 is built from 14 residues. CDR3 coding DNA: TGTGCCAGCAGTCGGACAGGGATTTCCTACGAGCAGTACTTC. It specifies CASSRTGISYEQYF.

The rearrangement links TRBV30 to TRBJ1-3; D gene uncertain. The CDR3 is 13 amino acids. Trimming pared 4 bases from V and 0 bases from J, leaving 7 bases between. Germline V gives CDR1 GTSNPN, CDR2 SVGIG (reference sequence). CDR3 nucleotides: TGTGCCTGGATACGAAGCTCTGGAAACACCATATATTTT. Translated, it gives CAWIRSSGNTIYF.